The 9 T cell receptor beta chains reported below all come from one sample, sequenced in a study of Ad26.COV2.S vaccination and SARS-CoV-2 variants (TCRdb year 2021). The treatment or condition label, read with the paper, signifies: 19 received Ad26.COV2.S at low or high dose, single or two shots; a few received placebo; per-sample allocation not given. For vaccine and placebo recipients, repertoires were sequenced using samples collected on day 63 after the first injection. Library preparation used the immunoSEQ multiplex PCR assay. TCRdb took over this immuneACCESS table, retaining in-frame rearrangements with V and J assigned. Such tables are incomplete; in checked studies, under half of the missing clones stem from an unresolved V gene, and the remainder is unexplained. The sample includes hundreds of thousands of clones, with about 91% observed a single time. The ten top clones hold 2.5% to 3% of the sample.

The sequencing used peripheral blood, collected in a trial of Ad26.COV2.S vaccine versus placebo. The receptors were gathered from a person aged 18-65 years who received the Ad26.COV2.S COVID-19 vaccine or a placebo.

This chain connects TRBV6-2 or TRBV6-3 to TRBJ2-1; D is ambiguous. CDR1 MNHEY and CDR2 SVGEGT come from the germline V gene. The CDR3 spans 12 residues. V dropped 4 bases and J dropped 4 bases, with 5 bases sitting between them. The CDR3 protein is CASSFQYNEQFF. CDR3 DNA: TGTGCCAGCAGTTTTCAATACAATGAGCAGTTCTTC.

V is TRBV6-2 or TRBV6-3 and J is TRBJ2-5, with D uncertain. V was trimmed by 1 base and J by 4 bases, leaving 4 bases between them. Looked up from germline, CDR1 is MNHEY and CDR2 is SVGEGT. The CDR3 totals 12 residues. In DNA form, the CDR3 reads TGTGCCAGCAGTTACTTCATAGAGACCCAGTACTTC. Translating gives CASSYFIETQYF.

The rearrangement links TRBV29-1 to TRBJ1-4; D is perhaps TRBD1 (5 bases). CDR3 length: 13 amino acids. Germline V gene lookup returns CDR1 SQVTM and CDR2 ANQGSEA. V lost 3 bases to trimming and J lost 6 bases, with 11 bases between them. CDR3 in amino acids: CSVDLGVHEKLFF. The CDR3 nucleotides read TGCAGCGTTGACTTGGGGGTTCATGAAAAACTGTTTTTT.

This chain connects TRBV6-4 to TRBJ2-2, with D perhaps being TRBD1 or TRBD2 (5 bases each). Trimming cost V 3 bases and J 4 bases, with 9 bases left between them. Germline values: CDR1 MRHNA, CDR2 SNTAGT. The CDR3 length is 14 residues. CDR3 protein: CASSEQAGTGELFF. CDR3 bases: TGTGCCAGCAGTGAACAGGCGGGCACCGGGGAGCTGTTTTTT.

The chain couples TRBV6-4 to TRBJ2-2, with 9 bases that match TRBD2. The CDR3 consists of 15 residues. CDR1 MRHNA and CDR2 SNTAGT come from the germline V gene. After removal of 7 bases from V and 6 bases from J, the junction contained 9 bases not matched to a gene. CDR3 in amino acids: CASTPIAGAPGELFF. The CDR3 DNA reads TGTGCCAGCACCCCGATAGCGGGGGCCCCCGGGGAGCTGTTTTTT.

DNA of the CDR3: TGTGCCAGCAAAGGGTGGCTAGCGGGGGATTCACAAGAGACCCAGTACTTC. Encoded protein: CASKGWLAGDSQETQYF. V and J are TRBV2 and TRBJ2-5; 10 positions match TRBD2. Losses at the gene ends were 7 bases for V and 2 bases for J; bases not matched to a gene: 13. The CDR3 is 17 amino acids. The germline gives CDR1 SNHLY, CDR2 FYNNEI. The full variable domain, rest sourced from reference TRBV2 and TRBJ2-5, is EPEVTQTPSHQVTQMGQEVILRCVPISNHLYFYWYRQILGQKVEFLVSFYNNEISEKSEIFDDQFSVERPDGSNFTLKIRSTKLEDSAMYFCASKGWLAGDSQETQYFGPGTRLLVL.

The CDR3 spells CASSRDTFTYEQYF. The CDR3 DNA reads as TGCGCCAGCAGTAGGGACACGTTCACCTACGAGCAGTACTTC. The chain employs TRBV5-1 and TRBJ2-7, with D possibly TRBD1 on 6 matching bases. Germline loops: CDR1 SGHRS, CDR2 YFSETQ. The CDR3 sequence is 14 residues long. Trimming shortened V by 5 bases and J by 2 bases, and 14 bases separated the two germline ends.

This chain joins TRBV11-3 and TRBJ2-2, with 8 bases aligning to TRBD2. CDR1 is SGHNT, CDR2 YENEEA, per germline. Trimming at V came to 1 base and at J to 5 bases, leaving 3 bases not matched to a gene. The length of the CDR3 is 15 residues. The CDR3 here is CASSLVTSGTGELFF. In DNA form, the CDR3 reads TGTGCCAGCAGCTTAGTTACTAGCGGAACCGGGGAGCTGTTTTTT.

The rearrangement links TRBV14 to TRBJ1-1; tentative D call: TRBD1 (6 bases). Germline V lookup: CDR1 SGHDN, CDR2 FVKESK. The CDR3 contains 14 residues. V was cut by 2 bases and J by 4 bases, with 11 bases left in between. CDR3 DNA: TGTGCCAGCAGCCAACAGGGGCGGGGCACTGAAGCTTTCTTT. This encodes CASSQQGRGTEAFF.